This T cell receptor beta chain was recovered during a study of blood T cell repertoires in COVID-19. This clone has just one count. Clones were sequenced by immunoSEQ multiplex PCR, and TCRdb holds only the in-frame ones, with some missing. The sample lists approximately 150,000 clones; approximately 84% were seen once. Trimming stripped 3 bases from V and 1 base from J, with 9 bases between. Germline CDR1 is SGHRS and CDR2 is YFSETQ. The CDR3 totals 14 residues. V usage is TRBV5-1 and J usage is TRBJ2-3; D gene uncertain. The sequence came from a woman at least 80 years old with acute or convalescent COVID-19. The sequenced material came from peripheral blood. The CDR3: CASSSLSGTDTQYF. In DNA form, the CDR3 reads TGCGCCAGCAGCTCCCTCTCTGGCACAGATACGCAGTATTTT.